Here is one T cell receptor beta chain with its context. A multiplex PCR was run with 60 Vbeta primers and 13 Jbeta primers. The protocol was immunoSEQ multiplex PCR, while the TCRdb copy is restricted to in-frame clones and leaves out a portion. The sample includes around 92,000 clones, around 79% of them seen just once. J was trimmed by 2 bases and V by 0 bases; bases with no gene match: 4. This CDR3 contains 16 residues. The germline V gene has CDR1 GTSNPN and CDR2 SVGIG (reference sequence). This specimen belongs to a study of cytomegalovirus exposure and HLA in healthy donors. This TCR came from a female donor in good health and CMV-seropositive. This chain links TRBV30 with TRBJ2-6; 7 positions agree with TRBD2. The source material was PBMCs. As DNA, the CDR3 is TGTGCCTGGAGTGTGGGGCGGGGGACTGGGGCCAACGTCCTGACTTTC. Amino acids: CAWSVGRGTGANVLTF.